Below are 25 T cell receptor beta chains sequenced from a single sample in a study of human T cells and chemical hapten exposure. In TCRdb, the RACE reads were re-called with MiXCR into one record per CDR3 protein. The sample lists 110,000 to 150,000 distinct CDR3 sequences, 10% to 15% occurring once. As to time point: patch test 2, 6 weeks after DPC sensitization. Treatment denoted: therapeutic diphenylcyclopropenone sensitization with weekly scalp DPC. Sample: whole blood, taken in connection with sensitization to the hapten diphenylcyclopropenone (DPC). These TCRs come from a woman between 50 and 59 years old with alopecia areata. Some clones in this sample may be carry-over from other donors' samples.

Comment on this clonotype: Being one base from a much bigger clone, this may be a read error. The rearrangement joins TRBV6-1 to TRBJ1-5; tentative D call: TRBD1 (5 bases). V was pared by 10 bases and J by 2 bases, with 18 bases between. Germline loops: CDR1 MNHNS, CDR2 SASEGT. CDR3 length: 15 amino acids. The DNA for the CDR3 is TGTGCCATCAATATCGGGGACGTGGGCAATCAGCCCCAGCATTTT. Its translation: CAINIGDVGNQPQHF.

This clonotype was detected many times. The V and J genes are TRBV12-3 or TRBV12-4 and TRBJ2-1; 9 bases agree with TRBD2. After removal of 6 bases from V and 6 bases from J, the junction contained 18 bases not matched to a gene. This CDR3 comprises 18 residues. The CDR3 DNA sequence: TGTGCCAGCAGCTCCCCCGGTGGCGGGAGGGCCGGTGCCAATGAGCAGTTCTTC. Amino acids: CASSSPGGGRAGANEQFF.

This clonotype was detected only a few times. The V gene is TRBV12-3 or TRBV12-4, the J gene TRBJ2-2; 14 positions agree with TRBD2. V dropped 6 bases and J dropped 6; count of bases not matched to a gene: 6. CDR3 length: 16 amino acids. CDR3 amino acids: CASSKGLAGGPGELFF. CDR3 nucleotides: TGTGCCAGCAGCAAAGGACTAGCGGGAGGACCCGGGGAGCTGTTTTTT.

This clonotype was picked up a small number of times. The chain recombines TRBV20-1 with TRBJ1-1; 8 bases are shared with TRBD1. V lost 1 base and J lost 1; bases outside the gene matches: 11. This CDR3 comprises 17 residues. Looked up from germline, CDR1 is DFQATT and CDR2 is SNEGSKA (reference sequence). This CDR3 is CSARVEGTGGENTEAFF. The CDR3 DNA reads as TGCAGTGCTAGAGTAGAGGGTACAGGGGGGGAGAACACTGAAGCTTTCTTT.

This clonotype was counted between two and nine times. The rearrangement uses TRBV24-1 and TRBJ2-1; TRBD2 aligns across 8 bases. This CDR3 is 16 amino acids long. V lost 4 bases, J lost 2 bases, and 6 bases stayed unmatched. CDR1 KGHDR and CDR2 SFDVKD come from the germline V gene. The CDR3 protein is CATSDLSGSTYNEQFF. DNA for the CDR3: TGTGCCACCAGTGACCTAAGCGGGAGCACCTACAATGAGCAGTTCTTC.

This clonotype was seen many times. This chain uses TRBV28 with TRBJ1-3; unclear D gene. CDR3 length: 15 residues. The germline V and J ends were trimmed by 5 bases and 1 base, with 12 bases remaining between them. Germline loops: CDR1 MDHEN, CDR2 SYDVKM. CDR3 nucleotide sequence: TGTGCCAGCAGTCTAACTCATGGTTCTGGAAACACCATATATTTT. Encoded protein: CASSLTHGSGNTIYF.

The J gene is TRBJ2-7, the V gene TRBV7-2; D may be TRBD1 or TRBD2 (5 bases each). The germline V gene encodes CDR1 SGHTA and CDR2 FQGNSA. The CDR3 sequence is 14 residues long. Trimming cost V 1 base and J 6 bases, with 13 bases left between them. CDR3 loop: CASSLDPTRGEQYF. For the CDR3, the DNA is TGTGCCAGCAGCTTAGACCCCACTAGGGGCGAGCAGTACTTC.

There are many counts of this clonotype. The chain links TRBV3-1 to TRBJ1-2; D is uncertain. The V and J ends lost 4 bases and 8 bases respectively, with 17 bases between them. This CDR3 region has 14 residues. Per germline, CDR1 LGHDT and CDR2 YNNKEL (reference sequence). As DNA, the CDR3 is TGTGCCAGCAGCCGGCAGCAGGAAAGTGGCGGCTACACCTTC. Translated, it gives CASSRQQESGGYTF.

This clonotype was counted ten times or more. This chain joins TRBV19 and TRBJ2-7; 10 bases agree with TRBD2. Germline trimming cut 7 bases from V and 0 bases from J; bases unmatched to any gene: 3. CDR1 and CDR2 from the germline V gene are LNHDA and SQIVND (reference sequence). CDR3 length equals 14 residues. The CDR3, as DNA: TGTGCCAGTACCCGGACTAGCGGCTCCTACGAGCAGTACTTC. It yields the protein CASTRTSGSYEQYF.

V usage is TRBV24-1 and J usage is TRBJ2-6; 7 positions agree with TRBD1. Germline lookup yields CDR1 KGHDR and CDR2 SFDVKD. Trimming cost V 4 bases and J 4 bases; bases outside gene matches: 6. The CDR3 has 16 residues. The CDR3 reads CATSDPTGVGANVLTF. DNA of the CDR3: TGTGCCACCAGTGACCCCACAGGGGTCGGGGCCAACGTCCTGACTTTC.

This clonotype was counted only a few times. The chain carries TRBV12-3 or TRBV12-4 and TRBJ2-2, with 11 bases that match TRBD2. CDR3 length: 15 residues. The junction had 3 bases not matched to a gene; V was cut back by 4 bases and J by 5 bases. The CDR3 DNA reads TGTGCCAGCAGTTCCTGGACTAGCGGGACCGGGGAGCTGTTTTTT. Its protein product is CASSSWTSGTGELFF.

This chain joins TRBV29-1 and TRBJ2-7; 8 bases line up with TRBD1. The length of the CDR3 is 13 residues. V was pared by 6 bases and J by 3 bases, with 7 bases of the junction left unmatched. Germline V lookup: CDR1 SQVTM, CDR2 ANQGSEA. The CDR3 spells CSVEGQADYEQYF. CDR3 in DNA: TGCAGCGTCGAGGGACAGGCCGACTACGAGCAGTACTTC.

This clonotype was observed a handful of times. The genes are TRBV29-1 and TRBJ1-2; D unclear. The CDR3 loop spans 13 amino acids. V lost 0 bases, J lost 8 bases, and 13 bases lay in between. Germline CDR1 SQVTM, CDR2 ANQGSEA. CDR3 DNA sequence: TGCAGCGTTGAAGATGTAGGGCACTCCGGCTACACCTTC. This sequence encodes CSVEDVGHSGYTF.

V and J are TRBV7-2 and TRBJ2-1, with a possible D match to TRBD2 (5 bases). With 3 bases removed from V and 1 base from J, the gap between germline ends came to 13 bases. The germline V gene encodes CDR1 SGHTA and CDR2 FQGNSA. The CDR3 spans 16 residues. CDR3 DNA: TGTGCCAGCAGCTTGACTTTCTCGGGGTCCTACAATGAGCAGTTCTTC. Its translation: CASSLTFSGSYNEQFF.

The genes are TRBV5-6 and TRBJ2-7, with 10 bases matching TRBD2. Trimming cost V 1 base and J 2 bases; bases outside gene matches: 6. Germline CDR1 and CDR2: SGHDT and YYEEEE. The CDR3 runs 16 residues. This CDR3 reads CASSLRTSGIAYEQYF. The CDR3 bases are TGTGCCAGCAGCTTGAGAACTAGCGGGATTGCCTACGAGCAGTACTTC.

The chain recombines TRBV24-1 with TRBJ2-1, with 11 nucleotides matching TRBD2. From germline, CDR1 is KGHDR and CDR2 SFDVKD. Unmatched junction bases numbered 1, after V lost 5 bases and J lost 2 bases. This CDR3 has 15 amino acids. CDR3 sequence reads: CATSVGLAAYNEQFF. The CDR3 nucleotides read TGTGCCACCAGTGTGGGACTAGCGGCCTACAATGAGCAGTTCTTC.

This clonotype was counted ten times or more. The chain joins TRBV7-2 to TRBJ2-7; D might be TRBD2 (5 bases). The ends were cut back, 5 bases at V and 0 bases at J, with 23 bases in the middle. The CDR3 consists of 18 residues. Germline CDR1 is SGHTA and CDR2 is FQGNSA. The CDR3 sequence is CASSGRSRRSGSSYEQYF. The CDR3 region has the DNA TGTGCCAGCAGCGGGCGTTCTCGTCGGAGCGGTAGCTCCTACGAGCAGTACTTC.

The table lists this clonotype with a few counts. The CDR3 DNA reads as TGCAGTGCTATTGACAGAACTAGCACAGATACGCAGTATTTT. Its translation is CSAIDRTSTDTQYF. V gene TRBV20-1 combines with J gene TRBJ2-3; weak D call: TRBD1 (5 bases). CDR1 is DFQATT, CDR2 SNEGSKA, per germline (reference sequence). The germline V and J ends were trimmed by 4 bases and 0 bases, with 11 bases remaining between them. The CDR3 totals 14 residues.

This clonotype has a count of ten or more. The chain couples TRBV24-1 to TRBJ2-5; the D is unclear. The CDR3 has 16 amino acids. V dropped 4 bases and J dropped 5 bases, with 19 bases sitting between them. In germline, CDR1 is KGHDR, CDR2 SFDVKD. This CDR3 is CATSEHGRRASETQYF. The DNA of the CDR3 is TGTGCCACCAGTGAACATGGACGTCGAGCGTCGGAGACCCAGTACTTC.

With regard to this clonotype: Germline is not matched at one junction end, which may reflect a read error. The V call is TRBV7-7, the J call TRBJ2-5; D is undetermined. This CDR3 is built from 14 residues. CDR1 is SSHAT, CDR2 FNYEAQ, per germline (reference sequence). DNA for the CDR3: TGTGCTAGCAGCTCCGACCGAGGTTCAGAGACCCAGTACTTC. Amino acid sequence: CASSSDRGSETQYF.

V and J are TRBV5-1 and TRBJ1-2, with TRBD1 matching 7 bases. Germline CDR1 and CDR2: SGHRS and YFSETQ. The CDR3 is 14 residues long. Losses at the gene ends were 0 bases for V and 4 bases for J; bases not matched to a gene: 3. CDR3 bases: TGCGCCAGCAGCTTGGCCGACAGGGCCTATGGCTACACCTTC. Translating it yields CASSLADRAYGYTF.

This clonotype showed up many times. This rearrangement joins TRBV11-2 to TRBJ2-3, with 12 bases that match TRBD2. The length of the CDR3 is 16 residues. Germline loops: CDR1 SGHAT, CDR2 FQNNGV. V was clipped by 6 bases and J by 5 bases; unmatched bases: 9. The DNA of the CDR3 is TGTGCCAGCAGTTCTCGACTAGCGGGGGTAAAAGATACGCAGTATTTT. Translation gives CASSSRLAGVKDTQYF.

The chain has TRBV7-8 and TRBJ2-1; 10 positions agree with TRBD2. This CDR3 is 15 amino acids long. The germline V gene has CDR1 SGHVS and CDR2 FQNEAQ. With 5 bases clipped from V and 8 bases from J, the junction kept 9 bases outside the gene matches. The CDR3, as DNA: TGTGCCAGCAGCGGTGGGGCTAGCGGGAGCTATGAGCAGTTCTTC. Amino acids: CASSGGASGSYEQFF.

This clonotype was detected ten times or more. The chain employs TRBV5-4 and TRBJ2-4; D remains ambiguous. V was trimmed by 7 bases and J by 0 bases, leaving 11 bases between them. The V gene's germline CDR1 is SGHNT and CDR2 YYREEE (reference sequence). The CDR3 consists of 14 residues. Here the CDR3 DNA reads TGTGCCAGCCATCCTGAGCTAGCCAAAAACATTCAGTACTTC. It is translated as CASHPELAKNIQYF.

This clonotype was seen a few times. The rearrangement joins TRBV6-5 to TRBJ2-7; tentative D call: TRBD2 (5 bases). This CDR3 contains 16 residues. With 3 bases removed from V and 3 bases from J, the gap between germline ends came to 18 bases. Germline V gene sequence: CDR1 MNHEY, CDR2 SVGAGI. The CDR3 coding sequence is TGTGCCAGCAGTTATCTAAGCGTGGGAGCTAACTACGAGCAGTACTTC. It codes for CASSYLSVGANYEQYF.